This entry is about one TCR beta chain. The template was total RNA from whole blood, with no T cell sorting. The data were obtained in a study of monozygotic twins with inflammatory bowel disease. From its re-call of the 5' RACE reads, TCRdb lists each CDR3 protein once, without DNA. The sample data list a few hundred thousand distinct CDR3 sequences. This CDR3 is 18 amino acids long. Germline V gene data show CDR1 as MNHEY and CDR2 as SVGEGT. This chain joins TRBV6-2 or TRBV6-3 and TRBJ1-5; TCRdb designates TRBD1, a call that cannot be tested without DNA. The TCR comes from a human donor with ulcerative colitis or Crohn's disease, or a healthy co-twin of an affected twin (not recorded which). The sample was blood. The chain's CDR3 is CASSYSAASGASNQPQHF.